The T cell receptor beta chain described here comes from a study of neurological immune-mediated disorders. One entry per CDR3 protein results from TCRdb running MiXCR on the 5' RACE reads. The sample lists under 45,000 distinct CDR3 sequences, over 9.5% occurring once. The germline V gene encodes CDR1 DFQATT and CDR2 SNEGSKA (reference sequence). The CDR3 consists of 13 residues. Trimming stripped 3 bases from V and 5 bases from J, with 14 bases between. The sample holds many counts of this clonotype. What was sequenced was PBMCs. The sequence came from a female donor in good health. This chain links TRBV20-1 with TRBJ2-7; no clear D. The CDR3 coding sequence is TGCAGTGCTAGTGGAGAGAGCCTCCACGAGCAGTACTTC. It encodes CSASGESLHEQYF.